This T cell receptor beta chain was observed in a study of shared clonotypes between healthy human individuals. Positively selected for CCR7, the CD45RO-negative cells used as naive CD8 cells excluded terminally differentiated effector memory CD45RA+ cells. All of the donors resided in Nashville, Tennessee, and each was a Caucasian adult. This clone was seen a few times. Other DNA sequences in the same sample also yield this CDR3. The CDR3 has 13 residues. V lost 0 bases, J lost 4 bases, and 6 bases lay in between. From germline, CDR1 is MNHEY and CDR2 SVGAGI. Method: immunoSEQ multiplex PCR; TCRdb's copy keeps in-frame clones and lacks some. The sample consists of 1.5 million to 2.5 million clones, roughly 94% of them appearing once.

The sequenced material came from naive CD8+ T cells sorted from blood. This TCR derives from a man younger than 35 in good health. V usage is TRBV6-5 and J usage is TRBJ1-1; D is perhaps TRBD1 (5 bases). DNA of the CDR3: TGTGCCAGCAGTTACTCGAGGGGCACTGAAGCTTTCTTT. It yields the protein CASSYSRGTEAFF.